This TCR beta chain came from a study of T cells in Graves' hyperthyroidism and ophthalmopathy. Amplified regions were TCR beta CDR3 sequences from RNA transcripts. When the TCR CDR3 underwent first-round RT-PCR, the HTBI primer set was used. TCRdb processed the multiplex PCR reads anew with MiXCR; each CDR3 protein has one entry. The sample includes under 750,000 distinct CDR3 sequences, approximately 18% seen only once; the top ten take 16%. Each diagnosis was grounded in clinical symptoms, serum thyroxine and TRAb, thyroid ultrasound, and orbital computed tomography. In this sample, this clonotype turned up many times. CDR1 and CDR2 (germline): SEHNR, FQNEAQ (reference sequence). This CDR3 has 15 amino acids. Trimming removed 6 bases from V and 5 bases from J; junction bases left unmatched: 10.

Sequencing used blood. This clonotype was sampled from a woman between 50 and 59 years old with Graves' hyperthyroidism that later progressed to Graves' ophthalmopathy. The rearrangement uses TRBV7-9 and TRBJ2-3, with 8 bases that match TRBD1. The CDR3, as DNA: TGTGCCAGCAGATGGTACTTCAGGGGGCAAGATACGCAGTATTTT. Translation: CASRWYFRGQDTQYF. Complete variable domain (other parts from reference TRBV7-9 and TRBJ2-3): DTGVSQNPRHKITKRGQNVTFRCDPISEHNRLYWYRQTLGQGPEFLTYFQNEAQLEKSRLLSDRFSAERPKGSFSTLEIQRTEQGDSAMYLCASRWYFRGQDTQYFGPGTRLTVL.